The rows below give T cell receptor beta chains drawn from one sample of a study of OX40 agonist ivuxolimab in advanced cancers. Sequenced by immunoSEQ multiplex PCR; TCRdb stores in-frame clones only, minus some. Among about 79,000 clones, about 85% were seen once, and the ten largest hold over 3%. Sequenced material: CD4+ or CD8+ T cells sorted from blood, taken in a trial of the OX40 agonist ivuxolimab. These receptors were collected from an adult with an advanced solid tumor such as melanoma, head and neck, liver or kidney cancer. The CDR3 runs from the conserved cysteine through the conserved F or W. A D gene is named only where the DNA matches it firmly. Not every row has a clone size; where given, it reads once, few, many or a size class.

V: TRBV9; J: TRBJ2-3; size: .; D: TRBD2; CDR3: CASSVGASGRANTDTQYF; DNA: TGTGCCAGCAGCGTAGGGGCTAGCGGGAGGGCCAATACAGATACGCAGTATTTT
V: TRBV30; J: TRBJ2-1; size: .; D: .; CDR3: CAWSPRNSNEQFF; DNA: TGTGCCTGGAGCCCTCGGAATAGCAATGAGCAGTTCTTC
V: TRBV15; J: TRBJ1-4; size: .; D: TRBD1; CDR3: CATNQGQDTNEKLFF; DNA: TGTGCCACCAACCAAGGACAGGACACTAATGAAAAACTGTTTTTT
V: TRBV19; J: TRBJ1-1; size: .; D: TRBD1; CDR3: CASSVWTGTMNTEAFF; DNA: TGTGCCAGTAGTGTGTGGACAGGCACCATGAACACTGAAGCTTTCTTT
V: TRBV28; J: TRBJ2-3; size: .; D: TRBD1; CDR3: CASSSPRDRVNQGPDTQYF; DNA: TGTGCCAGCAGTTCCCCCCGGGACAGGGTGAATCAAGGTCCAGATACGCAGTATTTT
V: TRBV4-1; J: TRBJ2-7; size: .; D: TRBD1; CDR3: CASSQDVGTGAYEQYF; DNA: TGCGCCAGCAGCCAAGACGTCGGGACAGGGGCGTACGAGCAGTACTTC
V: TRBV7-9; J: TRBJ2-7; size: .; D: .; CDR3: CASSPRLALYEQYF; DNA: TGTGCCAGCAGCCCCCGCCTAGCCTTGTACGAGCAGTACTTC
V: TRBV9; J: TRBJ2-1; size: once; D: TRBD2; CDR3: CASSGLSGTSYNEQFF; DNA: TGTGCCAGCAGCGGACTTAGCGGGACCTCCTACAATGAGCAGTTCTTC
V: TRBV28; J: TRBJ2-1; size: .; D: TRBD1; CDR3: CASSPPLYRGNEQFF; DNA: TGTGCCAGCTCTCCCCCCCTATACAGGGGCAATGAGCAGTTCTTC
V: TRBV28; J: TRBJ1-6; size: .; D: .; CDR3: CASSNTHGRDSPLHF; DNA: TGTGCCAGCAGCAACACTCACGGGAGGGATTCACCCCTCCACTTT
V: TRBV28; J: TRBJ1-2; size: .; D: .; CDR3: CATGEGWNGYTF; DNA: TGTGCCACGGGTGAGGGGTGGAATGGCTACACCTTC
V: TRBV5-4; J: TRBJ2-7; size: .; D: .; CDR3: CASSSLAESSYEQYF; DNA: TGTGCCAGCAGCTCGCTCGCGGAGAGTTCCTACGAGCAGTACTTC
V: TRBV5-4; J: TRBJ2-7; size: .; D: .; CDR3: CASSHKTVNSYEQYF; DNA: TGTGCCAGCAGTCACAAAACAGTGAACTCCTACGAGCAGTACTTC
V: TRBV4-2; J: TRBJ2-5; size: .; D: TRBD2; CDR3: CASSQGGGSNSLETQYF; DNA: TGTGCCAGCAGCCAAGGTGGCGGGAGTAATAGTCTAGAGACCCAGTACTTC
V: TRBV7-9; J: TRBJ2-7; size: .; D: .; CDR3: CASSPWEASYEQYF; DNA: TGTGCCAGCAGCCCTTGGGAGGCGTCCTACGAGCAGTACTTC
V: TRBV5-5; J: TRBJ2-7; size: .; D: TRBD1; CDR3: CASSPGQGKYEQYF; DNA: TGTGCCAGCAGCCCGGGACAGGGGAAGTACGAGCAGTACTTC
V: TRBV10-3; J: TRBJ2-1; size: .; D: TRBD2; CDR3: CATSGKSNNEQFF; DNA: TGTGCCACTAGCGGGAAATCAAACAATGAGCAGTTCTTC
V: TRBV18; J: TRBJ1-1; size: .; D: TRBD1; CDR3: CASSPSVGQGMDEAFF; DNA: TGTGCCAGCTCACCGTCAGTGGGACAGGGGATGGATGAAGCTTTCTTT
V: TRBV30; J: TRBJ2-1; size: .; D: TRBD2; CDR3: CACTSGSSYNEQFF; DNA: TGTGCCTGTACGAGCGGGAGCTCCTACAATGAGCAGTTCTTC
V: TRBV28; J: TRBJ2-2; size: .; D: TRBD1; CDR3: CASSLWRQGPNTGELFF; DNA: TGTGCCAGCAGTTTATGGAGACAGGGCCCGAACACCGGGGAGCTGTTTTTT
V: TRBV6-5; J: TRBJ1-1; size: .; D: .; CDR3: CASSSSYRDVREAFF; DNA: TGTGCCAGCAGTTCCTCCTATAGGGACGTAAGAGAAGCTTTCTTT
V: TRBV11-3; J: TRBJ2-3; size: once; D: TRBD1; CDR3: CASSLEASRTGGTADTQYF; DNA: TGTGCCAGCAGCTTAGAAGCCTCGAGGACAGGGGGGACCGCAGATACGCAGTATTTT
V: TRBV19; J: TRBJ2-6; size: .; D: .; CDR3: CASSPRDFSGANVLTF; DNA: TGTGCCAGTAGTCCCCGGGACTTCTCTGGGGCCAACGTCCTGACTTTC
V: TRBV27; J: TRBJ1-2; size: .; D: .; CDR3: CASSPAETVFYGYTF; DNA: TGTGCCAGCAGTCCTGCCGAGACAGTGTTCTATGGCTACACCTTC
V: TRBV7-2; J: TRBJ2-3; size: .; D: TRBD2; CDR3: CASSLGLAGGTDTQYF; DNA: TGTGCCAGCAGCCTGGGACTAGCGGGAGGGACAGATACGCAGTATTTT
V: TRBV21-1; J: TRBJ2-1; size: .; D: .; CDR3: CASKHCASSGEQFF; DNA: TGTGCCAGCAAGCATTGTGCGTCGTCGGGTGAGCAGTTCTTC
V: TRBV6-5; J: TRBJ1-4; size: .; D: .; CDR3: CASSVYEKLFF; DNA: TGTGCCAGCAGCGTTTATGAAAAACTGTTTTTT
V: TRBV11-2; J: TRBJ1-2; size: .; D: .; CDR3: CASSSQVAIDYTF; DNA: TGTGCCAGCAGCTCCCAGGTTGCGATTGACTACACCTTC
V: TRBV14; J: TRBJ2-3; size: .; D: .; CDR3: CASSQAAGDTQYF; DNA: TGTGCCAGCAGCCAAGCTGCGGGAGATACGCAGTATTTT
V: TRBV9; J: TRBJ2-5; size: .; D: TRBD2; CDR3: CASSVEAGGWETQYF; DNA: TGTGCCAGCAGCGTAGAAGCGGGAGGATGGGAGACCCAGTACTTC
V: TRBV19; J: TRBJ2-1; size: .; D: TRBD1; CDR3: CASMGQGWAEQFF; DNA: TGTGCCAGTATGGGACAGGGGTGGGCTGAGCAGTTCTTC
V: TRBV28; J: TRBJ2-2; size: .; D: .; CDR3: CASSLFLTGELFF; DNA: TGTGCCAGCAGCCTATTCCTTACCGGGGAGCTGTTTTTT
V: TRBV4-1; J: TRBJ2-2; size: .; D: .; CDR3: CATAGHANTGELFF; DNA: TGCGCCACGGCGGGACACGCGAACACCGGGGAGCTGTTTTTT
V: TRBV6-5; J: TRBJ1-1; size: .; D: .; CDR3: CASRYTLRDTEAFF; DNA: TGTGCCAGCAGATATACCCTCCGGGACACTGAAGCTTTCTTT
V: TRBV28; J: TRBJ1-3; size: .; D: .; CDR3: CASKTGGSGNTIYF; DNA: TGTGCCAGCAAAACGGGGGGGTCCGGAAACACCATATATTTT
V: TRBV30; J: TRBJ1-2; size: .; D: TRBD1; CDR3: CAWSEWTGNYGYTF; DNA: TGTGCCTGGAGTGAATGGACAGGAAACTATGGCTACACCTTC
V: TRBV4-2; J: TRBJ2-3; size: .; D: .; CDR3: CASSHSNLGGVSADTQYF; DNA: TGTGCCAGCAGCCATTCCAATCTTGGAGGGGTTAGCGCAGATACGCAGTATTTT
V: TRBV19; J: TRBJ2-7; size: .; D: TRBD2; CDR3: CASSGLAASSYEQYF; DNA: TGTGCCAGTTCTGGACTAGCGGCGAGCTCCTACGAGCAGTACTTC
V: TRBV27; J: TRBJ2-3; size: .; D: TRBD2; CDR3: CASSLYLAAGDTQYF; DNA: TGTGCCAGCAGTTTATACCTAGCGGCCGGAGATACGCAGTATTTT
V: TRBV30; J: TRBJ2-7; size: .; D: .; CDR3: CAWSATPYYEQYF; DNA: TGTGCCTGGAGTGCCACCCCTTACTACGAGCAGTACTTC
V: TRBV4-1; J: TRBJ1-6; size: few; D: .; CDR3: CASSHYSQTSFDSPLHF; DNA: TGCGCCAGCAGCCACTATTCTCAGACCTCATTTGATTCACCCCTCCACTTT